This T cell receptor beta chain appears in the sequencing data of a study of CD8+ T cells in alopecia areata (dated by TCRdb to about 2018). Study-level background: Treated patients were enrolled in an open-label pilot trial of oral tofacitinib at 5 to 10 mg twice daily for moderate-to-severe alopecia areata. Scalp clonality was compared across normal scalp (n=4), patchy alopecia areata scalp (n=8), and alopecia totalis/universalis scalp (n=8). The RNA source kit depended on sample type: the PAXgene miRNA kit for fixed scalp, the miRNeasy kit for PBMCs, and the RNeasy kit for mouse skin. Biopsies were taken from tofacitinib-treated patients at baseline and at 4 and 24 weeks of treatment, and a later scalp biopsy was taken in several of the tofacitinib-treated patients. TCRbeta CDR3 regions were amplified by immunoSEQ multiplex PCR using 35 Vbeta forward and 13 Jbeta reverse primers. Scalp tissue and sorted CD4+ and CD8+ peripheral blood T cells from patchy and totalis/universalis alopecia areata patients and from healthy controls were covered by human TCRbeta sequencing. Tofacitinib was administered for 6 to 18 months, and 6 months of follow-up off drug were then conducted to assess delayed response and recurrence. The study used high-throughput TCRbeta sequencing to examine T cell clonal expansion in alopecia areata, in both the C3H/HeJ mouse model and human patients. Overall results and qualifications from the work: Higher clonality and more expanded CD8+ clones were observed in lesional scalp than in normal scalp, particularly in alopecia totalis/universalis, a finding suggestive of antigenic drive. Shared TCR sequences between patients were less evident than in mice, which may be partly attributable to HLA diversity in the patient population. Scalp TCR repertoire analysis is complicated because resident alphabeta T cells in normal human skin are also sequenced, whereas mouse skin is dominated by gammadelta T cells.

Worth noting for this clone: No cognate antigen has been identified for it. Nothing much larger sits one base from this clone, and base qualities are not available.

According to the germline V gene, CDR1 reads SGHTA and CDR2 reads FQGNSA. The cysteine opens and the phenylalanine closes a CDR3 of 16 amino acids. Only the CDR3 region is kept as DNA, spanning 48 bases read in frame from base 1. V and J lose 5 bases and 2 bases, and a span of 17 bases separates them. The time point tag for this specimen amounts to: baseline before oral tofacitinib. Lesional scalp punch biopsies and peripheral blood were obtained from alopecia areata patients. PBMCs were isolated by density centrifugation and stained for CD3, CD4 and CD8, and CD4+ and CD8+ T cells were sorted on a FACSAria. Receptors were amplified or captured by the immunoSEQ multiplex PCR assay. For TCR sequencing, RNA was extracted from every sample and reverse transcribed into cDNA to serve as template. First-strand cDNA was synthesized with SuperScript III using a 2:1 mix of oligo-dT and random hexamers. A synthetic immune receptor repertoire was used to assess amplification bias, and residual bias was removed computationally. In the authors' own workflow: After raw reads were preprocessed to remove errors, the CDR3 was defined following IMGT conventions as running from the conserved cysteine to phenylalanine. Clonality was computed as 1 minus the Shannon entropy, with the entropy normalized by log2 of the number of productive unique TCRs. Scalp TCRbeta sequences were cross-referenced with sorted blood CD4 and CD8 repertoires so that the CD4 or CD8 identity of scalp clones could be inferred. In TCRdb, the immuneACCESS table is reduced to in-frame sequences with V and J assigned. These tables do not hold every clone; where another copy was compared, an unresolved V gene accounts for under half, and the others remain unexplained. That table supplies the V and J calls and clone size; D and trimming were determined from the DNA. This sample lists roughly 180,000 clones; around 63% were detected once. 1.7% of the sample rests with the top ten.

Sequences were derived from CD4+ T cells sorted from blood, sampled at week 0. The sequence is built from TRBV7-2 and TRBJ2-3; a weak D assignment points to TRBD1 (6 bases agree). The source is a human donor with alopecia areata. DNA sequence: TGTGCCAGCAGCCTAGGGAACAGGGCCCCCACAGATACGCAGTATTTT. Translated, this is CASSLGNRAPTDTQYF.